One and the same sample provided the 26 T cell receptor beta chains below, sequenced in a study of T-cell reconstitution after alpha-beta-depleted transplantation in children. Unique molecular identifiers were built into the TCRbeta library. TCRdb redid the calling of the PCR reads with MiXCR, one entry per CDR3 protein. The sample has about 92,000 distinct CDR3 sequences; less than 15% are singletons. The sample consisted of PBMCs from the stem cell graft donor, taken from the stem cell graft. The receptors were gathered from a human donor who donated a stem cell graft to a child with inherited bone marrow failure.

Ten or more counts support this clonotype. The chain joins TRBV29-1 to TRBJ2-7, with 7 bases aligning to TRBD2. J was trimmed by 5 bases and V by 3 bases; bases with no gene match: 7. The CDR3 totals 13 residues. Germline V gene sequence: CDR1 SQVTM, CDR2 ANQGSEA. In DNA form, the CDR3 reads TGCAGCGTTGAGGGCTTTGGGGGGGACGAGCAGTACTTC. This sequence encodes CSVEGFGGDEQYF.

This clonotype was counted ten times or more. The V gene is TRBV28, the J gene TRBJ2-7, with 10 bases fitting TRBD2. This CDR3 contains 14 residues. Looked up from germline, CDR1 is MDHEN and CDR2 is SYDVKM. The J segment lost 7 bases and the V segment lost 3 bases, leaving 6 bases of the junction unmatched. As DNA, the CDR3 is TGTGCCAGCAGTTTGCCTAGCGGGAGTCGAGAGCAGTACTTC. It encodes CASSLPSGSREQYF.

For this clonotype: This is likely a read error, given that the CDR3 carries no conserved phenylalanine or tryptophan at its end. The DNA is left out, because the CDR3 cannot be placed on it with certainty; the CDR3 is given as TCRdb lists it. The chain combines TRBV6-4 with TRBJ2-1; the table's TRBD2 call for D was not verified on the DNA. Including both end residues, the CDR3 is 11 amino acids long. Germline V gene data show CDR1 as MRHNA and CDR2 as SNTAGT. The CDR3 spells CASSTGGLTVL.

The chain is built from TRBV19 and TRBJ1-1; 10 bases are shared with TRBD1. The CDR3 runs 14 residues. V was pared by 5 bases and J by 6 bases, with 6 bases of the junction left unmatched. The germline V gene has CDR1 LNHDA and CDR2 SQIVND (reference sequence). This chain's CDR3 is CASSPGQGLAEAFF. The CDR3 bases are TGTGCCAGTAGTCCGGGACAGGGGTTGGCTGAAGCTTTCTTT.

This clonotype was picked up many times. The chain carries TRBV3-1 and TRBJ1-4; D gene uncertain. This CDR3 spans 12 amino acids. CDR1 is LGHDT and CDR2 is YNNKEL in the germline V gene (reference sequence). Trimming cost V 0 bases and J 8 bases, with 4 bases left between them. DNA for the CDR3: TGTGCCAGCAGCCAAGATCGAGAAAAACTGTTTTTT. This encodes CASSQDREKLFF.

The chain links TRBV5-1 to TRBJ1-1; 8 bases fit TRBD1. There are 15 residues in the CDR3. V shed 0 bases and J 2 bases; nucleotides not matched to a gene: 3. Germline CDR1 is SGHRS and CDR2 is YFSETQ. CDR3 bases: TGCGCCAGCAGCTTGGGACAGGGGAAAAACACTGAAGCTTTCTTT. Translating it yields CASSLGQGKNTEAFF.

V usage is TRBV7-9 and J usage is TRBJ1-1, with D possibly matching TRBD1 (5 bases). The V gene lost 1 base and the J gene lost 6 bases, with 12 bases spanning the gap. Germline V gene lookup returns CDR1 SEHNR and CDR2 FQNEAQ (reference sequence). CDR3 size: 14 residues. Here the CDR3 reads CASSLVVGRAEAFF. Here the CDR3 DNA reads TGTGCCAGCAGCTTAGTCGTGGGGCGGGCTGAAGCTTTCTTT.

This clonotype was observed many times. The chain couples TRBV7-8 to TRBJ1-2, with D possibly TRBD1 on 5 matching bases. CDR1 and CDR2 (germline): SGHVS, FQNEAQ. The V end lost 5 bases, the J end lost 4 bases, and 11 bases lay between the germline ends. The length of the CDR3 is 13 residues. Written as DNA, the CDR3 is TGTGCCAGCAGCCCCAGGGAACTCTATGGCTACACCTTC. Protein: CASSPRELYGYTF. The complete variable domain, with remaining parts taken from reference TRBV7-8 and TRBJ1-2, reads GAGVSQSPRYKVAKRGQDVALRCDPISGHVSLFWYQQALGQGPEFLTYFQNEAQLDKSGLPSDRFFAERPEGSVSTLKIQRTQQEDSAVYLCASSPRELYGYTFGSGTRLTVV.

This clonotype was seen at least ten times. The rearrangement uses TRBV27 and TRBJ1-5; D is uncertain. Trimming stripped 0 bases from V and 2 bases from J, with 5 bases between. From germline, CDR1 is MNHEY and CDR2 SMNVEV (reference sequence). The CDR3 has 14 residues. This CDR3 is CASSLSGGNQPQHF. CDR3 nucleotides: TGTGCCAGCAGTTTATCTGGGGGCAATCAGCCCCAGCATTTT.

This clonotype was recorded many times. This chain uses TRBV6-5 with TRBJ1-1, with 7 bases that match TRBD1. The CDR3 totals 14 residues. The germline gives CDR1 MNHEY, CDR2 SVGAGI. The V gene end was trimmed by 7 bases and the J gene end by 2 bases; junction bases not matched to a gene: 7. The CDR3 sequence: CASNPGQRNTEAFF. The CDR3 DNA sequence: TGTGCCAGCAACCCGGGACAGAGAAACACTGAAGCTTTCTTT.

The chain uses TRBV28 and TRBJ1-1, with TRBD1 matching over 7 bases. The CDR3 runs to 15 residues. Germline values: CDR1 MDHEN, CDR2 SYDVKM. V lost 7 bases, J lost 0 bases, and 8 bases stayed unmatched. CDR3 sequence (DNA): TGTGCCAGCACCCGCTCGGGACAGATGAACACTGAAGCTTTCTTT. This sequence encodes CASTRSGQMNTEAFF.

CDR3 in DNA: TGCAGTGCTAGCGTGGGGGCCCACGGGGCCAACGTCCTGACTTTC. Amino acid sequence: CSASVGAHGANVLTF. The chain is built from TRBV20-1 and TRBJ2-6; tentatively, D is TRBD1 (6 bases). V lost 3 bases and J 4 bases, leaving 13 bases between the germline ends. CDR1 is DFQATT, CDR2 SNEGSKA, per germline (reference sequence). CDR3 length: 15 residues.

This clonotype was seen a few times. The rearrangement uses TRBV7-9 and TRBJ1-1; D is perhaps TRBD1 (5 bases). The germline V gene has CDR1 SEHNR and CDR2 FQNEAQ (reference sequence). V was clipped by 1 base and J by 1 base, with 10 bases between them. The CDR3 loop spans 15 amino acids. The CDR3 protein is CASSLGAGQNTEAFF. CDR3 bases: TGTGCCAGCAGCTTAGGAGCGGGGCAGAACACTGAAGCTTTCTTT.

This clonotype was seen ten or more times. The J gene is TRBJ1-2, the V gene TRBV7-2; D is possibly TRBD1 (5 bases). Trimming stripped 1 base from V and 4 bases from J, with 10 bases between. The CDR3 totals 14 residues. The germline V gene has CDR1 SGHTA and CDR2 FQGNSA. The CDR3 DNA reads TGTGCCAGCAGCTTAGATGCAGGGATCTATGGCTACACCTTC. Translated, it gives CASSLDAGIYGYTF.

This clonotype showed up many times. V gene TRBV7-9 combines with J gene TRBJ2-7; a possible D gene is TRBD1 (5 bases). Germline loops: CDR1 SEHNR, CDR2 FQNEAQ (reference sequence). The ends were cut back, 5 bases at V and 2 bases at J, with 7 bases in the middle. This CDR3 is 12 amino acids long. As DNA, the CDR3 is TGTGCCAGCAGCGCGACAGCCTACGAGCAGTACTTC. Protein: CASSATAYEQYF.

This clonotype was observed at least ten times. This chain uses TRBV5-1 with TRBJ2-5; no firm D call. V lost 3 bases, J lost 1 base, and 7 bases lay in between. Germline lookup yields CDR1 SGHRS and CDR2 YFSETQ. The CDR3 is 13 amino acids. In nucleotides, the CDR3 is TGCGCCAGCAGCTCCGGACCCCAAGAGACCCAGTACTTC. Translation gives CASSSGPQETQYF.

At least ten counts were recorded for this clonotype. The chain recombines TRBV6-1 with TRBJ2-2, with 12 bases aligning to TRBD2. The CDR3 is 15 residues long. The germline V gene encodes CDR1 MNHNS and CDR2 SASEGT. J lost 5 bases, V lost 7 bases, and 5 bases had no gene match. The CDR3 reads CASKTSGGGTGELFF. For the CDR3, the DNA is TGTGCCAGCAAGACTAGCGGGGGAGGAACCGGGGAGCTGTTTTTT.

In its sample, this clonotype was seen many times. CDR3 nucleotide sequence: TGTGCCAGCAGCCTCTTTGGGTCTTCAACTAATGAAAAACTGTTTTTT. Protein: CASSLFGSSTNEKLFF. V gene TRBV14 combines with J gene TRBJ1-4, with D unclear. V was cut by 4 bases and J by 0 bases, with 12 bases left in between. Germline V gene data show CDR1 as SGHDN and CDR2 as FVKESK. The CDR3 is 16 amino acids.

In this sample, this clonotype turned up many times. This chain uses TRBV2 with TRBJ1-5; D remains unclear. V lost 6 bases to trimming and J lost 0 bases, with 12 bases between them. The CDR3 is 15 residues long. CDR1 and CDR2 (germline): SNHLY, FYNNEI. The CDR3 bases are TGTGCCAGCAGGATAGTTGGAGATAGCAATCAGCCCCAGCATTTT. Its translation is CASRIVGDSNQPQHF.

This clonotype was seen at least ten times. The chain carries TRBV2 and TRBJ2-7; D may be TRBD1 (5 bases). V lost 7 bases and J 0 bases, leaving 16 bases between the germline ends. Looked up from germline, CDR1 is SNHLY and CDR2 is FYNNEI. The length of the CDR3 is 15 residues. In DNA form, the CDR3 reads TGTGCCAGCAACCTAGACAGAACGAACTCCTACGAGCAGTACTTC. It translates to CASNLDRTNSYEQYF.

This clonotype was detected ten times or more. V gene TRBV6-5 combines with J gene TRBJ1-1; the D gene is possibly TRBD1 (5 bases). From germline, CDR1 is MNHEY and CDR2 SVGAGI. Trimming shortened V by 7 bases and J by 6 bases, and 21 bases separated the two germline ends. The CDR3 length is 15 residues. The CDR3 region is CASNPLGGGYAEAFF. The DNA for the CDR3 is TGTGCCAGCAATCCCTTGGGGGGGGGGTACGCTGAAGCTTTCTTT.

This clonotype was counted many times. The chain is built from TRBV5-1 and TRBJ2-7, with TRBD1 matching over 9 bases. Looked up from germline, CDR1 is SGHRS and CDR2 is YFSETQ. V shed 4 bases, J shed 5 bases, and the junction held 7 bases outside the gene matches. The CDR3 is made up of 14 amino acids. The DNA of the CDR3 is TGCGCCAGCAGCCCTCGAGGGACAGGGAACGAGCAGTACTTC. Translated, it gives CASSPRGTGNEQYF.

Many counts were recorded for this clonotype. In DNA, the CDR3 is TGTGCCAGCAGCTTGAGACTGACCTCCTACGAGCAGTACTTC. Protein: CASSLRLTSYEQYF. The chain carries TRBV7-2 and TRBJ2-7; D gene unclear. The CDR3 is 14 amino acids. V lost 3 bases and J lost 0, with 9 bases in between. CDR1 is SGHTA, CDR2 FQGNSA, per germline.

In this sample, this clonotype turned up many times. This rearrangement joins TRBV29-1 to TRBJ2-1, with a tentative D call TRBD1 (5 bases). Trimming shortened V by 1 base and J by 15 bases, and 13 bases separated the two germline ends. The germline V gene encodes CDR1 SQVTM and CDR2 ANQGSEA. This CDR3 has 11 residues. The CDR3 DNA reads TGCAGCGTTGAAGTGGGGCTAGTAGTGTTCTTC. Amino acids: CSVEVGLVVFF.

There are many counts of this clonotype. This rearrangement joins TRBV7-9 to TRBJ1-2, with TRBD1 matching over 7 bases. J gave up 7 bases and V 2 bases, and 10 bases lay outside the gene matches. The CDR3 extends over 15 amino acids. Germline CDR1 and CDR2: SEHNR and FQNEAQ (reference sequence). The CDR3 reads CASSLTDREASGYTF. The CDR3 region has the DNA TGTGCCAGCAGCTTAACAGACAGGGAAGCCTCTGGCTACACCTTC.

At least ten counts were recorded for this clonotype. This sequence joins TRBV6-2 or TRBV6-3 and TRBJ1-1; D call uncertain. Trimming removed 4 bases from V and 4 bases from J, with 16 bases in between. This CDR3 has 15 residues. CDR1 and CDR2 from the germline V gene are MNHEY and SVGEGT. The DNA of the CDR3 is TGTGCCAGCAGTTCCTCCGGGTCCAGACCCACTGAAGCTTTCTTT. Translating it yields CASSSSGSRPTEAFF.